This T cell receptor beta chain comes out of a study of tumor and adjacent non-tumor tissue in lung cancer. For the study at large: Stage I to III disease affected about ten men and about five women aged roughly 31 to 85. Around 4.4 million productive TCRbeta reads were obtained per sample on average.

The study's findings and limits: Top 100 clones took a larger repertoire share in normal lung. Significantly higher TCR diversity was found in tumor than normal lung.

Note on this clonotype: Its antigen is currently unknown. The conserved phenylalanine or tryptophan is not found at the CDR3 terminus, so this likely reflects a read error.

The library came from three nested PCR rounds adapted from ARM-PCR protocols. One entry per CDR3 protein results from TCRdb running MiXCR on the multiplex PCR reads. Among 65,000 to 90,000 distinct CDR3 sequences listed, roughly 70% were seen once. CDR3 length: 16 residues. Trimming at V came to 0 bases and at J to 4 bases, leaving 4 bases not matched to a gene. Germline V lookup: CDR1 SGHAT, CDR2 FQDESV (reference sequence). The template was RNA from unsorted bulk tissue. The specimen was lung tumor tissue. The clonotype was recovered from a woman between 65 and 79 years old with non-small cell lung cancer. The chain carries TRBV11-1 and TRBJ2-1, with TRBD2 identical over 9 bases. The CDR3 sequence is CASSLALAGLYNEQFM. Here the CDR3 DNA reads TGTGCCAGCAGCTTAGCACTAGCGGGCCTGTACAATGAGCAGTTCATG.